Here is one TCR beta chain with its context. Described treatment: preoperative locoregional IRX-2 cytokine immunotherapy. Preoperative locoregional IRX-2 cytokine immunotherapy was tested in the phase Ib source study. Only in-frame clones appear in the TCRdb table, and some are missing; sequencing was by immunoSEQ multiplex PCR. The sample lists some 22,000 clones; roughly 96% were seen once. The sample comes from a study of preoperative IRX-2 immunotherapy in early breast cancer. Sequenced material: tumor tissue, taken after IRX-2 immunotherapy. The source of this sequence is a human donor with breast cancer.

The CDR3 is CASSFTGPPSGELFF. CDR3 coding DNA: TGCGCCAGCAGCTTTACGGGTCCCCCGTCCGGGGAGCTGTTTTTT. The V call is TRBV5-1, the J call TRBJ2-2; no definite D call. The CDR3 runs to 15 residues. V lost 2 bases, J lost 6 bases, and 14 bases lay in between. Germline assignment: CDR1 SGHRS and CDR2 YFSETQ.